This entry lists 18 T cell receptor beta chains sequenced from one sample in a study of molecular identifiers for immune sequencing clone quantification (dated by TCRdb to the late 2010s). Receptor amplification or capture employed PCR. Instrument on record: NextSeq 500. In-frame beta chains were kept once TCRdb had trimmed the public reads at Q25 with fastp and called clones with MiXCR. Every distinct CDR3 protein forms one entry, paired with its most common genes and DNA. This sample holds 80,000 to 100,000 distinct CDR3 sequences; about 24% were observed only once. The ten largest clones capture more than 0.8% of the sample. Sequences were obtained from naive CD8+ T cells from blood, with Jurkat cell RNA spiked in. What the cell subset or site label conveys for this sample: FACS-sorted CD8+CD4-CCR7+CD45RA+ naive T cells. The receptors come from a human donor in good health. Some libraries in this study had Jurkat cell RNA spiked in.

This clonotype has just a few counts. The rearrangement links TRBV20-1 to TRBJ2-5; 8 bases map to TRBD2. Per germline, CDR1 DFQATT and CDR2 SNEGSKA (reference sequence). J gave up 7 bases and V 0 bases, and 13 bases lay outside the gene matches. The CDR3 sequence is 16 residues long. CDR3 sequence reads: CSARDIYGGAGLTQYF. As DNA, the CDR3 is TGCAGTGCTAGAGATATATACGGGGGGGCCGGTTTGACCCAGTACTTC.

This clonotype was detected ten times or more. The chain carries TRBV4-3 and TRBJ2-7, with TRBD2 as a possible D gene (5 bases). Germline CDR1 and CDR2: LGHNA and YSLEER. Deletions cut 4 bases from V and 3 bases from J, with 10 bases between. This CDR3 has 13 residues. For the CDR3, the DNA is TGCGCCAGCAGCCCTCTTCGGGACTACGAGCAGTACTTC. Translation: CASSPLRDYEQYF.

On this clonotype itself: A much bigger clone sits one base away, suggesting this may be a read error. The chain carries TRBV4-3 and TRBJ1-4; the D gene is possibly TRBD1 (5 bases). Germline V gene data show CDR1 as LGHNA and CDR2 as YSLEER. The CDR3 is 15 amino acids. The CDR3 bases are TGCGCCAGCAGCCACTCGACGGGGCCTAATGAAAAACTGTATTTT. The encoded protein is CASSHSTGPNEKLYF.

Concerning this clonotype itself: A much larger clonotype is one base distant, so this may be a read error. CDR3 amino acids: CASIFLGIEQFF. The CDR3 nucleotides are TGTGCCAGCATTTTTCTGGGCATTGAGCAGTTCTTC. The chain couples TRBV12-3 or TRBV12-4 to TRBJ2-1, with no clear D. The CDR3 runs 12 residues. V gave up 7 bases and J gave up 9 bases, with 13 bases separating them.

As for this clonotype: A much larger clone is a single base away; this may be a read error. The chain joins TRBV9 to TRBJ2-2; tentative D call: TRBD1 (7 bases). The germline V gene has CDR1 SGDLS and CDR2 YYNGEE. V dropped 4 bases and J dropped 6 bases, with 22 bases sitting between them. The length of the CDR3 is 17 residues. The CDR3 DNA reads TGTGCCAGCAGCTCTCTGCGGGACAGTAGAACACCCGGGGAGCTGTTTTTT. Amino acid sequence: CASSSLRDSRTPGELFF.

This clonotype was seen ten or more times. The chain has TRBV9 and TRBJ1-1; 7 bases map to TRBD1. V was clipped by 3 bases and J by 0 bases; unmatched bases: 2. CDR1 is SGDLS, CDR2 YYNGEE, per germline. CDR3 length: 14 residues. The CDR3 region is CASSEGTVNTEAFF. CDR3 nucleotides: TGTGCCAGCAGCGAGGGGACAGTGAACACTGAAGCTTTCTTT. The full variable domain, rest sourced from reference TRBV9 and TRBJ1-1, is DSGVTQTPKHLITATGQRVTLRCSPRSGDLSVYWYQQSLDQGLQFLIQYYNGEERAKGNILERFSAQQFPDLHSELNLSSLELGDSALYFCASSEGTVNTEAFFGQGTRLTVV.

This clonotype showed up just a few times. This rearrangement joins TRBV20-1 to TRBJ2-1; weak D call: TRBD2 (5 bases). CDR3 length: 14 residues. CDR1 is DFQATT, CDR2 SNEGSKA, per germline (reference sequence). V was clipped by 4 bases and J by 4 bases, with 14 bases between them. In DNA form, the CDR3 reads TGCAGTGCTATCCACCTGGACTTATACAATGAGCAGTTCTTC. It encodes CSAIHLDLYNEQFF.

This clonotype was detected only a few times. The CDR3 DNA is TGCGCCAGCAGCCAATTTGGACAGGGGGACTACGAGCAGTACTTC. Amino acid sequence: CASSQFGQGDYEQYF. The chain is built from TRBV4-1 and TRBJ2-7, with 10 bases identical to TRBD1. Germline loops: CDR1 MGHRA, CDR2 YSYEKL. The CDR3 covers 15 residues. The trim removed 2 bases at V and 3 bases at J, leaving 4 bases unmatched.

The chain has TRBV14 and TRBJ2-1; 8 bases are a match to TRBD2. This CDR3 has 15 amino acids. Germline CDR1 and CDR2: SGHDN and FVKESK. Trimming removed 1 base from V and 2 bases from J; junction bases left unmatched: 1. Written as DNA, the CDR3 is TGTGCCAGCAGCCAAGGACTAGCGACCTACAATGAGCAGTTCTTC. It encodes CASSQGLATYNEQFF. The full variable domain, its missing parts supplied by reference TRBV14 and TRBJ2-1, is EAGVTQFPSHSVIEKGQTVTLRCDPISGHDNLYWYRRVMGKEIKFLLHFVKESKQDESGMPNNRFLAERTGGTYSTLKVQPAELEDSGVYFCASSQGLATYNEQFFGPGTRLTVL.

Turning to this clonotype: With a much larger clone just one base away, this may be a read error. The chain uses TRBV11-2 and TRBJ2-1; unclear D gene. This CDR3 is 15 amino acids long. The V and J ends lost 4 bases and 6 bases respectively, with 16 bases between them. Germline lookup yields CDR1 SGHAT and CDR2 FQNNGV. CDR3 sequence: CASSSDSSSGNEQFF. The CDR3 nucleotides read TGTGCCAGCAGCTCAGACTCTTCTTCGGGCAATGAGCAGTTCTTC.

This clonotype was observed at least ten times. The chain combines TRBV4-3 with TRBJ2-7, with 7 bases that match TRBD1. V lost 1 base, J lost 2 bases, and 5 bases stayed unmatched. In germline, CDR1 is LGHNA, CDR2 YSLEER. The CDR3 runs 15 residues. The CDR3 DNA follows: TGCGCCAGCAGCCAAGGTTCGGGACAGCCCTACGAGCAGTACTTC. The encoded protein is CASSQGSGQPYEQYF.

Of note for this clonotype: Possible read error: a much larger clone is one base away. The DNA for the CDR3 is TGTGCCAGCAGTTCACCGGGACTAGGGGTCGAGCAGTACTTC. This sequence encodes CASSSPGLGVEQYF. V gene TRBV28 combines with J gene TRBJ2-7; TRBD2 matches 8 bases. Germline CDR1 reads MDHEN; CDR2 reads SYDVKM. There are 14 residues in the CDR3. V was clipped by 4 bases and J by 6 bases; unmatched bases: 8.

The chain links TRBV2 to TRBJ2-7, with D unclear. V lost 6 bases and J lost 0, with 9 bases in between. The CDR3 has 13 amino acids. Germline CDR1 is SNHLY and CDR2 is FYNNEI. CDR3 sequence: CASSDDNSYEQYF. The CDR3 DNA is TGTGCCAGCAGCGACGACAACTCCTACGAGCAGTACTTC.

This clonotype was detected many times. V is TRBV12-3 or TRBV12-4 and J is TRBJ1-1; 8 nucleotides line up with TRBD1. This CDR3 comprises 15 residues. Trimming cost V 6 bases and J 1 base; bases outside gene matches: 7. CDR3 coding DNA: TGTGCCAGCAGCTGGGGAGGACAGGGGAACACTGAAGCTTTCTTT. This sequence encodes CASSWGGQGNTEAFF.

This clonotype has a handful of counts. The V gene is TRBV14, the J gene TRBJ1-2; D possibly corresponds to TRBD1 (5 bases). The CDR3 extends over 16 amino acids. Germline CDR1 is SGHDN and CDR2 is FVKESK. The germline V and J ends were trimmed by 0 bases and 5 bases, with 16 bases remaining between them. This chain's CDR3 is CASSQEILGTAYGYTF. The CDR3 DNA follows: TGTGCCAGCAGCCAAGAGATACTCGGGACGGCGTATGGCTACACCTTC.

This clonotype was seen just once. The junction and the germline gene differ at one end; a read error may be behind it. CDR3 amino acids: CASSRTSGETGVLFF. The CDR3 DNA sequence: TGTGCCAGCAGCCGGACTAGCGGGGAAACCGGGGTGCTGTTTTTT. The chain joins TRBV13 to TRBJ2-2; TRBD2 aligns across 12 bases. The CDR3 runs 15 residues. CDR1 PRHDT and CDR2 FYEKMQ come from the germline V gene (reference sequence).

With respect to this clonotype: The junction departs from the called germline gene at one end, perhaps through a read error. V is TRBV28 and J is TRBJ2-7; D may be TRBD1 (5 bases). The CDR3 runs to 13 residues. Germline V gives CDR1 MDHEN, CDR2 SYDVKM. The CDR3 sequence is CASGLDSSCEQYF. The DNA of the CDR3 is TGTGCCAGCGGTCTAGACAGCTCCTGCGAGCAGTACTTC.

This clonotype was observed a few times. This chain uses TRBV5-5 with TRBJ2-7; D possibly corresponds to TRBD2 (6 bases). The ends were cut back, 0 bases at V and 3 bases at J, with 13 bases in the middle. The CDR3 spans 15 residues. Germline-derived CDR1 and CDR2 are SGHKS and YYEKEE (reference sequence). CDR3 in amino acids: CASSLAGGEVYEQYF. The CDR3 DNA reads as TGTGCCAGCAGCTTGGCTGGAGGGGAAGTCTACGAGCAGTACTTC.